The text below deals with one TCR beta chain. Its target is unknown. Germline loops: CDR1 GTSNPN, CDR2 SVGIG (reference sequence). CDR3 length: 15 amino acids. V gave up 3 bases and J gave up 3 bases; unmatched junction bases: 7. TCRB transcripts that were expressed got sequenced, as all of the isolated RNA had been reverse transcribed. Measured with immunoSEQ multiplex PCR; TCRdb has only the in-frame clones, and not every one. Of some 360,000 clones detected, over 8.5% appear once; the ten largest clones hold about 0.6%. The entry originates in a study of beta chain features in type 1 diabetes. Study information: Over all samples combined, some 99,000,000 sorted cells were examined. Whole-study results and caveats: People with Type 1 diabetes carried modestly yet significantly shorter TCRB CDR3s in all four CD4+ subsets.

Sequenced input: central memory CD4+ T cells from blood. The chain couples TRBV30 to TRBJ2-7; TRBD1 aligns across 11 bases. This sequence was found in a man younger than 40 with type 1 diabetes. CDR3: CAWRYSGTGGYEQYF. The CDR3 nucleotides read TGTGCCTGGAGGTATTCCGGGACAGGGGGCTACGAGCAGTACTTC.